This TCR beta chain was sequenced in a study of blood T cell repertoires in COVID-19. Study at large: Italy, Spain and the United States were the sources of the convalescent and acute COVID-19 samples. Nucleic acid was either cDNA or gDNA, and it came from T cells, B-cell-depleted T cells, or PBMCs.

The CDR3 length is 16 residues. The V gene lost 6 bases and the J gene lost 0 bases, with 16 bases spanning the gap. Germline CDR1 SGHRS, CDR2 YFSETQ. Seattle's enrolled individuals joined amid active infection and were then monitored longitudinally. Methods used by the authors: Counts of nucleated cells, estimated from reference gene primer amplification, were obtained. This table comes from immunoSEQ multiplex PCR, and its TCRdb copy is limited to in-frame clones, with some not included. Clone size and V and J calls were adopted from that table, with D and trimming inferred from the DNA. The repertoire holds under 90,000 clones, with more than 85% as singletons.

J is TRBJ1-3 and V is TRBV5-1, with D tentatively TRBD1 (5 bases). The source material was peripheral blood. The origin of this receptor is a man between 40 and 49 years old with COVID-19, enrolled during active disease. CDR3 coding DNA: TGCGCCAGCACCATAAATGGGGGGTACTCTGGAAACACCATATATTTT. Amino acids: CASTINGGYSGNTIYF.